This T cell receptor beta chain was captured in a study of cytotoxic CD8 clonotypes in ibrutinib-treated CLL. General observations from the study: Patients had baseline clonality above age-matched healthy donors, and this clonality moved with circulating CD8+ T-cell counts.

Of note for this clone: What it binds is not known.

Repertoires were generated with immunoSEQ multiplex PCR, while TCRdb's copy carries only in-frame clones and drops some. This table holds approximately 48,000 clones, 53% found once. Genomic DNA (about 2 micrograms) was obtained from cryopreserved PBMCs for construction of TCR beta libraries. The material was PBMCs, obtained after 12 months of ibrutinib treatment. The sequence came from a human donor with chronic lymphocytic leukemia.

The CDR3 loop is CASRGRGHSPLHF. The CDR3 DNA follows: TGTGCCAGCAGGGGCAGGGGACACTCACCCCTCCACTTT. The rearrangement uses TRBV28 and TRBJ1-6, with D possibly matching TRBD1 (6 bases). CDR1 and CDR2 from the germline V gene are MDHEN and SYDVKM. The V gene lost 6 bases and the J gene lost 10 bases, with 13 bases spanning the gap. The CDR3 covers 13 residues.